This TCR beta chain came from a study of cytomegalovirus exposure and HLA in healthy donors. Study in general: Among the roughly 400 genotyped donors, 65% to 85% were placed in the Caucasian-associated ancestry cluster.

This clone was seen a few times. With 60 Vbeta and 13 Jbeta primers, the PCR was carried out. Clones were read by immunoSEQ multiplex PCR, and TCRdb kept only the in-frame ones, dropping some. In the table there are 95,000 to 150,000 clones, 80% of which are singletons. This CDR3 contains 17 residues. The germline V gene encodes CDR1 SGHDT and CDR2 YYEEEE. V lost 5 bases and J lost 10; bases outside the gene matches: 19. The sequence was collected from a female donor in good health and CMV-seronegative. Sequenced input: PBMCs. V and J are TRBV5-6 and TRBJ2-3, with 10 positions matching TRBD2. The CDR3 reads CASRRRTAGTSELPQYF. The CDR3 DNA reads as TGTGCCAGCAGACGACGGACAGCCGGGACTAGCGAATTGCCGCAGTATTTT.